Below are 20 T cell receptor beta chains sequenced from a single sample in a study of blood T cells in healthy people across ages. Using a J-beta primer mix together with a sample-barcoded 5' primer, a second PCR was run for 7 to 11 cycles. TCRdb re-called the 5' RACE reads through MiXCR, storing one row per CDR3 protein. The sample records roughly 1,000,000 distinct CDR3 sequences, 25% being singletons. The same data also contributed to another study, on T cells of mothers and their children.

Sequencing input: blood. The receptor set was obtained from a girl aged 2-10 years in good health.

V is TRBV12-5 and J is TRBJ2-5; D not certain. The J call may be in error: the DNA end matches TRBJ2-7 better. This CDR3 comprises 12 residues. Germline V gives CDR1 LGHNT, CDR2 FRNRAP. This CDR3 is CASGLVKGEQYF. The CDR3 DNA reads as TGTGCTAGTGGTTTGGTAAAAGGCGAGCAGTACTTC.

This chain uses TRBV7-9 with TRBJ2-2; D possibly corresponds to TRBD1 (5 bases). Germline V gives CDR1 SEHNR, CDR2 FQNEAQ (reference sequence). There are 16 residues in the CDR3. V dropped 0 bases and J dropped 7 bases, with 15 bases sitting between them. As DNA, the CDR3 is TGTGCCAGCAGCTTAGCGCCCCAGGGCGTTGGCGGGGAGCTGTTTTTT. Translated: CASSLAPQGVGGELFF.

This chain uses TRBV15 with TRBJ2-5; TRBD2 aligns across 7 bases. The CDR3 sequence is 15 residues long. CDR1 and CDR2 (germline): LNHNV, YYDKDF (reference sequence). Trimming took 0 bases from V and 5 from J; bases not matched to a gene: 6. The CDR3 protein is CATSRDGREKETQYF. CDR3 coding DNA: TGTGCCACCAGCAGAGATGGGCGGGAGAAGGAGACCCAGTACTTC. Complete variable domain (other parts from reference TRBV15 and TRBJ2-5): DAMVIQNPRYQVTQFGKPVTLSCSQTLNHNVMYWYQQKSSQAPKLLFHYYDKDFNNEADTPDNFQSRRPNTSFCFLDIRSPGLGDTAMYLCATSRDGREKETQYFGPGTRLLVL.

This clonotype was counted many times. CDR3 coding DNA: TGTGCCAGCATCGGGACCGCGCAATTAGACACTGAAGCTTTCTTT. As protein: CASIGTAQLDTEAFF. This chain uses TRBV7-9 with TRBJ1-1; possible D gene TRBD1, 5 bases. The CDR3 is 15 residues long. V dropped 7 bases and J dropped 3 bases, with 18 bases sitting between them. Per the germline V gene, CDR1 is SEHNR and CDR2 is FQNEAQ (reference sequence).

Many counts were recorded for this clonotype. The chain links TRBV29-1 to TRBJ2-5; no reliable D call. The DNA end lines up better with TRBJ2-1; the J call may be wrong. Germline lookup yields CDR1 SQVTM and CDR2 ANQGSEA. This CDR3 is 13 amino acids long. CDR3: CSVPALFGDEQFF. Here the CDR3 DNA reads TGCAGCGTTCCTGCGTTATTCGGCGATGAGCAGTTCTTC.

The chain couples TRBV7-2 to TRBJ2-7; D gene unclear. Germline values: CDR1 SGHTA, CDR2 FQGNSA. V was cut by 1 base and J by 3 bases, with 13 bases left in between. This CDR3 region has 15 residues. The CDR3 loop reads CASSLDRSSLYEQYF. The CDR3 DNA sequence: TGTGCCAGCAGCTTAGATAGGAGTAGTCTCTACGAGCAGTACTTC.

This sequence joins TRBV5-1 and TRBJ1-2; perhaps TRBD1 as D (5 bases). Trimming removed 0 bases at V and 0 bases at J, with 12 bases between. CDR1 is SGHRS, CDR2 YFSETQ, per germline. This CDR3 spans 16 amino acids. In DNA form, the CDR3 reads TGCGCCAGCAGCTTGGCGTTGGGGGTCCCTAACTATGGCTACACCTTC. It is translated as CASSLALGVPNYGYTF.

The V gene is TRBV7-2, the J gene TRBJ1-1; D ambiguous. The CDR3 is 12 amino acids. The V end was cut by 5 bases, the J end by 7 bases, with 11 bases between. Germline V gene lookup returns CDR1 SGHTA and CDR2 FQGNSA. The CDR3 region is CASSRILDEAFF. In DNA, the CDR3 is TGTGCCAGCAGCCGGATTCTAGATGAAGCTTTCTTT.

J is TRBJ1-6 and V is TRBV12-3 or TRBV12-4, with D maybe TRBD1 (5 bases). CDR3 length: 13 residues. Trimming left V 11 bases short and J 3 bases short, with 11 bases between. For the CDR3, the DNA is TGTGCCTGTCAAGACAGCTATAATTCACCCCTCCACTTT. It codes for CACQDSYNSPLHF.

The sample holds a few counts of this clonotype. The V and J genes are TRBV6-2 or TRBV6-3 and TRBJ2-5; TRBD2 agrees at 7 bases. Germline V gives CDR1 MNHEY, CDR2 SVGEGT. The CDR3 covers 13 residues. V was pared by 7 bases and J by 4 bases, with 6 bases of the junction left unmatched. The CDR3 spells CASKSGAVETQYF. The CDR3 DNA reads as TGTGCCAGCAAAAGCGGGGCGGTAGAGACCCAGTACTTC.

This clonotype was detected ten times or more. This rearrangement joins TRBV20-1 to TRBJ2-5; 9 bases line up with TRBD2. With 0 bases clipped from V and 4 bases from J, the junction kept 6 bases outside the gene matches. The CDR3 covers 15 residues. Germline V gene lookup returns CDR1 DFQATT and CDR2 SNEGSKA (reference sequence). This CDR3 reads CSARDLAGGRETQYF. The CDR3, as DNA: TGCAGTGCTAGAGATCTCGCGGGGGGGAGAGAGACCCAGTACTTC.

The CDR3 loop reads CSVRGQGGYGYTF. In DNA form, the CDR3 reads TGCAGCGTTAGAGGGCAGGGGGGTTATGGCTACACCTTC. The chain carries TRBV29-1 and TRBJ1-2, with TRBD1 matching over 7 bases. Unmatched junction bases numbered 8, after V lost 5 bases and J lost 5 bases. The CDR3 has 13 residues. Germline-derived CDR1 and CDR2 are SQVTM and ANQGSEA.

The table lists this clonotype with a few counts. The chain has TRBV7-9 and TRBJ2-5; 12 nucleotides line up with TRBD2. The CDR3 is made up of 16 amino acids. The V gene's germline CDR1 is SEHNR and CDR2 FQNEAQ (reference sequence). The J segment lost 2 bases and the V segment lost 3 bases, leaving 4 bases of the junction unmatched. As DNA, the CDR3 is TGTGCCAGCAGCTTCCTAGCGGGAGGGCGTCAAGAGACCCAGTACTTC. It encodes CASSFLAGGRQETQYF.

The V gene is TRBV7-9, the J gene TRBJ1-1; D gene unclear. The V end was cut by 7 bases, the J end by 0 bases, with 6 bases between. The germline V gene has CDR1 SEHNR and CDR2 FQNEAQ (reference sequence). This CDR3 has 12 residues. This CDR3 is CASIIMNTEAFF. The CDR3 region has the DNA TGTGCCAGCATCATCATGAACACTGAAGCTTTCTTT.

The rearrangement uses TRBV25-1 and TRBJ2-5; no clear D gene. This CDR3 has 13 residues. Germline assignment: CDR1 MGHDK and CDR2 SYGVNS. The V end lost 3 bases, the J end lost 5 bases, and 10 bases lay between the germline ends. The CDR3 DNA follows: TGTGCCAGCAGTGAGGCGGCGCGGGAGACCCAGTACTTC. The encoded protein is CASSEAARETQYF. Filled out from reference TRBV25-1 and TRBJ2-5, the complete variable domain reads EADIYQTPRYLVIGTGKKITLECSQTMGHDKMYWYQQDPGMELHLIHYSYGVNSTEKGDLSSESTVSRIRTEHFPLTLESARPSHTSQYLCASSEAARETQYFGPGTRLLVL.

This clonotype was found many times. The junction shows a germline mismatch at one end, possibly a read error. V usage is TRBV5-1 and J usage is TRBJ2-5, with 11 bases fitting TRBD2. CDR3 length: 15 amino acids. From germline, CDR1 is SGHRS and CDR2 YFSETQ. The CDR3 DNA reads as TGTGCTAGCAGCTTAGGGCTAGCGGGGGGAGAGACCCAGTACTTC. Protein: CASSLGLAGGETQYF.

The chain is built from TRBV18 and TRBJ2-1; D unresolved. The V gene's germline CDR1 is KGHSH and CDR2 LQKENI. This CDR3 region has 15 residues. V shed 3 bases and J shed 6 bases, with 15 bases lying between them. As DNA, the CDR3 is TGTGCCAGCTCACCTTTTACCTTCAAGTTCAATGAGCAGTTCTTC. It is translated as CASSPFTFKFNEQFF. The full variable domain, with the rest looked up from reference TRBV18 and TRBJ2-1, is NAGVMQNPRHLVRRRGQEARLRCSPMKGHSHVYWYRQLPEEGLKFMVYLQKENIIDESGMPKERFSAEFPKEGPSILRIQQVVRGDSAAYFCASSPFTFKFNEQFFGPGTRLTVL.

This clonotype has just a few counts. J is TRBJ2-3 and V is TRBV6-1; 16 bases fit TRBD2. The V and J ends lost 7 bases and 7 bases, in that order; junction bases with no gene match: 8. Germline lookup yields CDR1 MNHNS and CDR2 SASEGT. The CDR3 covers 16 residues. The CDR3 sequence is CASKTGTSGGANTQYF. The CDR3 nucleotides are TGTGCCAGCAAGACAGGGACTAGCGGGGGGGCAAATACGCAGTATTTT.

Regarding this clonotype: At one end, the junction sequence differs from germline, possibly due to a read error. J is TRBJ2-1 and V is TRBV12-5; a possible D gene is TRBD2 (6 bases). The CDR3 loop spans 12 amino acids. CDR1 LGHNT and CDR2 FRNRAP come from the germline V gene. The CDR3 region is CASRGDLNVQFF. The CDR3 DNA reads as TGTGCCAGTCGCGGGGATTTAAATGTGCAGTTCTTC.

The chain employs TRBV6-5 and TRBJ2-7; no clear D. Germline V gene data show CDR1 as MNHEY and CDR2 as SVGAGI. Trimming stripped 4 bases from V and 0 bases from J, with 10 bases between. This CDR3 has 14 amino acids. The chain's CDR3 is CASSSPRFSYEQYF. CDR3 coding DNA: TGTGCCAGCAGTTCCCCCAGGTTCTCCTACGAGCAGTACTTC.